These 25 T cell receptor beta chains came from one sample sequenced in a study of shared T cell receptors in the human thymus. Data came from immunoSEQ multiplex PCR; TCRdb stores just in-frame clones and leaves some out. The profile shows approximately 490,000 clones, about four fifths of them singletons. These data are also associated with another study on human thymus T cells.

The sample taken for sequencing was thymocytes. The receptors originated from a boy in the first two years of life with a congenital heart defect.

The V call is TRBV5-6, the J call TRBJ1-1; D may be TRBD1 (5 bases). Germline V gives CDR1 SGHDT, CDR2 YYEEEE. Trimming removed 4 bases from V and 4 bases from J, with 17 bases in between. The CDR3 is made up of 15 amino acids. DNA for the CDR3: TGTGCCAGCAGCCACCCTAACCGCGGGGGCACTGAAGCTTTCTTT. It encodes CASSHPNRGGTEAFF.

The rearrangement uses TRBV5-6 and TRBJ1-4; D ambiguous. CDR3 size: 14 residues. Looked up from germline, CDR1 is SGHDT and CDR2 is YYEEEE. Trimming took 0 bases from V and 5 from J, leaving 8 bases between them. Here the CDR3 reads CASSLGRENEKLFF. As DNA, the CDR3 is TGTGCCAGCAGCTTGGGGCGGGAAAATGAAAAACTGTTTTTT.

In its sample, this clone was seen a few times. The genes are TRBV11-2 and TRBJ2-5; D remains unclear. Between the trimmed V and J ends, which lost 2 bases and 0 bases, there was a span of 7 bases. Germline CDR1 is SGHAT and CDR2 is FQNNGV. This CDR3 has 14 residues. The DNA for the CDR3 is TGTGCCAGCAGCTTACGTCAGGACCAAGAGACCCAGTACTTC. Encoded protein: CASSLRQDQETQYF.

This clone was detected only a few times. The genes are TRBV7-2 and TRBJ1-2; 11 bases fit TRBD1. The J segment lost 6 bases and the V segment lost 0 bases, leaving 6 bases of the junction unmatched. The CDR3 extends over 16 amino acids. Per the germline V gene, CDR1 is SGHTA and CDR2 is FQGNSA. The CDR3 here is CASSLAPGQGGDGYTF. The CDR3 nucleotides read TGTGCCAGCAGCTTAGCTCCGGGACAGGGGGGTGATGGCTACACCTTC.

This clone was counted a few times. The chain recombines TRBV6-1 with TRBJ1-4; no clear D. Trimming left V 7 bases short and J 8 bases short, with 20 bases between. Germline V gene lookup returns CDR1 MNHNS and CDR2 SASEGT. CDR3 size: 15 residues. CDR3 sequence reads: CASIRRAMGKEKLFF. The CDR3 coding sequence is TGTGCCAGCATAAGGCGGGCCATGGGAAAGGAAAAACTGTTTTTT.

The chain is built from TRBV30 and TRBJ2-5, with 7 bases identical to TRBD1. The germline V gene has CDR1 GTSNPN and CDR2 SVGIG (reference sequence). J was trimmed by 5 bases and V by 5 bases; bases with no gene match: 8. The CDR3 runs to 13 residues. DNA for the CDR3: TGTGCCTGGGGGGGTTACAGGGGTGAGACCCAGTACTTC. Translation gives CAWGGYRGETQYF.

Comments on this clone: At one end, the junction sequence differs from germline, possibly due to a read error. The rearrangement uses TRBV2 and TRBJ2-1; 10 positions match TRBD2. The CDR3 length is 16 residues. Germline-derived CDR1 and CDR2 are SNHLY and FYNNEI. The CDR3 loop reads CASREAGGHSYNEQFF. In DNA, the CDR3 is TGTGCCAGCAGGGAAGCGGGAGGGCACTCCTACAATGAGCAGTTCTTC.

The CDR3 spells CASRKLAGPSDTQYF. For the CDR3, the DNA is TGTGCCAGCAGGAAACTAGCGGGACCCTCAGATACGCAGTATTTT. The rearrangement links TRBV28 to TRBJ2-3; 10 bases fit TRBD2. Germline-derived CDR1 and CDR2 are MDHEN and SYDVKM. This CDR3 contains 15 residues. The junction had 7 bases not matched to a gene; V was cut back by 6 bases and J by 4 bases.

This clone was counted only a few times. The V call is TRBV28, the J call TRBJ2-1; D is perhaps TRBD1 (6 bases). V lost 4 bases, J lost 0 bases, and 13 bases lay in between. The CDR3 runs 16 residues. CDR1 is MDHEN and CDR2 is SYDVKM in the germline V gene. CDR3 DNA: TGTGCCAGCAGTTCTGGACAGTCAATCTCCTACAATGAGCAGTTCTTC. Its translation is CASSSGQSISYNEQFF.

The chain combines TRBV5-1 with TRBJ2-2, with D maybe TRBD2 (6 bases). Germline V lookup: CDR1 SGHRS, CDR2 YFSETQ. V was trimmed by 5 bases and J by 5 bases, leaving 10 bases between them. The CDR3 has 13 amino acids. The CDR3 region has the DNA TGCGCCAGCAGTTCCCGGGGGACCGGGGAGCTGTTTTTT. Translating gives CASSSRGTGELFF.

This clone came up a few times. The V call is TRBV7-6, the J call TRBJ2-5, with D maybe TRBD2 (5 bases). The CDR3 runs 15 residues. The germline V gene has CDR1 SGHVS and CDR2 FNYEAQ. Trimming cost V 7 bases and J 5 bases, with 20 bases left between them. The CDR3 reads CASTSRVRAAETQYF. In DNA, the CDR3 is TGTGCCAGCACCTCCCGAGTGAGAGCGGCGGAGACCCAGTACTTC.

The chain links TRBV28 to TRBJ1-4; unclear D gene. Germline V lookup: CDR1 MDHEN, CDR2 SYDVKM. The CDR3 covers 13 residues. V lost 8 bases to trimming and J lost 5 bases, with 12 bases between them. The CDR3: CASFANTNEKLFF. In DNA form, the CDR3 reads TGTGCCAGCTTCGCAAACACGAATGAAAAACTGTTTTTT.

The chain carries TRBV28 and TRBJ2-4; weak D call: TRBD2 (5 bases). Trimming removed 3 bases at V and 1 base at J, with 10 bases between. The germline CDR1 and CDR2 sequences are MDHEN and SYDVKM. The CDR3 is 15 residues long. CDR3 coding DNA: TGTGCCAGCAGTTTGTCCGGACTCGCCAAAAACATTCAGTACTTC. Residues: CASSLSGLAKNIQYF. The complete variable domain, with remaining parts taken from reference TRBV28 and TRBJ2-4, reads DVKVTQSSRYLVKRTGEKVFLECVQDMDHENMFWYRQDPGLGLRLIYFSYDVKMKEKGDIPEGYSVSREKKERFSLILESASTNQTSMYLCASSLSGLAKNIQYFGAGTRLSVL.

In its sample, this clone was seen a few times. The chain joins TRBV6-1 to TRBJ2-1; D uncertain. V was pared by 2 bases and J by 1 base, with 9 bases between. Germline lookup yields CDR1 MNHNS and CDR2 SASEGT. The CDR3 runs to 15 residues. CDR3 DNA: TGTGCCAGCAGTGAAAAGCCCCCTTCCTACAATGAGCAGTTCTTC. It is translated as CASSEKPPSYNEQFF.

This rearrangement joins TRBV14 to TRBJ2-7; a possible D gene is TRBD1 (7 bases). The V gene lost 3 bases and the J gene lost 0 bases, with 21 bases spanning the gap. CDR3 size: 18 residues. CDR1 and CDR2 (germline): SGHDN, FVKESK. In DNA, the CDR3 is TGTGCCAGCAGCCACGGACAGGTTGGGGACTCTAGCTCCTACGAGCAGTACTTC. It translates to CASSHGQVGDSSSYEQYF.

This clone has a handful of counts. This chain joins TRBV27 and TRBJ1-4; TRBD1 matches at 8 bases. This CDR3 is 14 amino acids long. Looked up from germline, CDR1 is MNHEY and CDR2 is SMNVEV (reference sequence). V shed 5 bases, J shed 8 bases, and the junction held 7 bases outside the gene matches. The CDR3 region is CASSPRTGREKLFF. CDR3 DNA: TGTGCCAGCAGTCCAAGGACAGGGAGGGAAAAACTGTTTTTT.

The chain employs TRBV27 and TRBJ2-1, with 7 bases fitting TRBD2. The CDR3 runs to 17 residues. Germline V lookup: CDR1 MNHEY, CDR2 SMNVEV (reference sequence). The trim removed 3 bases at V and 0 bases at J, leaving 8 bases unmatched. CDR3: CASSFTSVRLSYNEQFF. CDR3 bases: TGTGCCAGCAGTTTTACTAGCGTACGTCTCTCCTACAATGAGCAGTTCTTC.

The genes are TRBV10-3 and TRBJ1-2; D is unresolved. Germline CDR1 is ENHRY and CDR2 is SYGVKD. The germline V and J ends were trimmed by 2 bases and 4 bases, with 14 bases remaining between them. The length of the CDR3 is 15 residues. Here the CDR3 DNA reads TGTGCCATCAGTGAGGAAGGAGGGCTTTCCTATGGCTACACCTTC. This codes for CAISEEGGLSYGYTF.

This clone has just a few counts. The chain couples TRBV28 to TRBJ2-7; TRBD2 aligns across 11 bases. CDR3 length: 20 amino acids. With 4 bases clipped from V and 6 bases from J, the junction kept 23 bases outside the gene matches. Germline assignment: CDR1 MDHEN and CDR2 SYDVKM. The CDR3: CASSCKRNPGLAEVGPEQYF. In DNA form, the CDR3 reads TGTGCCAGCAGTTGTAAACGGAACCCGGGACTAGCGGAGGTGGGCCCCGAGCAGTACTTC.

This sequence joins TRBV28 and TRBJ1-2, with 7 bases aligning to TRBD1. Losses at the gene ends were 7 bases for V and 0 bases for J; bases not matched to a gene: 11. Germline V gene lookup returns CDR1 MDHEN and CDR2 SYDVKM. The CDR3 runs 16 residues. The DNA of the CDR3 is TGTGCCAGCACAATGCCCTCGGACAGGACTAACTATGGCTACACCTTC. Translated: CASTMPSDRTNYGYTF.

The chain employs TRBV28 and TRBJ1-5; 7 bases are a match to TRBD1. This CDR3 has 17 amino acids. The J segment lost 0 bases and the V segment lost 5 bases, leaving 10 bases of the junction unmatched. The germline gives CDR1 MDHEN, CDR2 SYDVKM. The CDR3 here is CASSRRGRVYSNQPQHF. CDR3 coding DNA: TGTGCCAGCAGTAGAAGGGGGCGCGTATATAGCAATCAGCCCCAGCATTTT.

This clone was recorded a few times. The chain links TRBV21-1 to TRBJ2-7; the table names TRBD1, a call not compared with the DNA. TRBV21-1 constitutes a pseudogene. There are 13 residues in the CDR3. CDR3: CASSNGTGNEQYF. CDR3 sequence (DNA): TGTGCCAGCAGCAATGGGACAGGGAACGAGCAGTACTTC.

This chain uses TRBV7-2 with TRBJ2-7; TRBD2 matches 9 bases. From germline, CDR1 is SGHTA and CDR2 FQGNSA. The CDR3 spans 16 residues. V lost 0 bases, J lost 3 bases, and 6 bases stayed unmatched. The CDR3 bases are TGTGCCAGCAGCTTAGCGGGCGGGAGGGTTAACTACGAGCAGTACTTC. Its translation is CASSLAGGRVNYEQYF.

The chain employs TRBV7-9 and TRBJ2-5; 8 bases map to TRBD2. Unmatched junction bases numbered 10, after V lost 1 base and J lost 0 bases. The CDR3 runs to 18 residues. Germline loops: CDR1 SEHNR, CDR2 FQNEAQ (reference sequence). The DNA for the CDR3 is TGTGCCAGCAGCTTAGTTCGTTGCTGGCGGGGGGACCAAGAGACCCAGTACTTC. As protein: CASSLVRCWRGDQETQYF.

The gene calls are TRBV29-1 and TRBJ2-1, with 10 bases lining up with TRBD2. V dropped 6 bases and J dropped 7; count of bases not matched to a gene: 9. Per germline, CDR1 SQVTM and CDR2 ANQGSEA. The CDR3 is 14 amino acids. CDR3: CSVPTSGMTNEQFF. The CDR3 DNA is TGCAGCGTCCCAACTAGCGGGATGACAAATGAGCAGTTCTTC.